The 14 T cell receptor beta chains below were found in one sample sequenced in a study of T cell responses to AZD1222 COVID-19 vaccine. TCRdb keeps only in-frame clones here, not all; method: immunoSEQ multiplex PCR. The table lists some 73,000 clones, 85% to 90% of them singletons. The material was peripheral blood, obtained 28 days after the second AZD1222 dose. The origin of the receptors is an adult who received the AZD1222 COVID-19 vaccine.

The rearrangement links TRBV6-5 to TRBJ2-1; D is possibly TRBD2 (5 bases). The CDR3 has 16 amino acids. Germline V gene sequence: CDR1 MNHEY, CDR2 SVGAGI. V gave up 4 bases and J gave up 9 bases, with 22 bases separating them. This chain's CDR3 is CASSSRSAFTGSEQFF. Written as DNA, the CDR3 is TGTGCCAGCAGTTCCCGTAGCGCGTTTACCGGCAGTGAGCAGTTCTTC.

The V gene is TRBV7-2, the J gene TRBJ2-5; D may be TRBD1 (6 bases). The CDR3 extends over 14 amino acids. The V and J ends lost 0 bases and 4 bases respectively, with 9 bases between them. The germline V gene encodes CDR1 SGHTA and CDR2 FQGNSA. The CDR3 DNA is TGTGCCAGCAGCTTAGCCAGGGGAAGAGAGACCCAGTACTTC. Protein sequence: CASSLARGRETQYF.

CDR3 sequence reads: CASSLGLAGGLRHNEQFF. CDR3 coding DNA: TGTGCCAGCAGCTTAGGACTAGCGGGGGGGCTCCGGCACAATGAGCAGTTCTTC. V usage is TRBV7-2 and J usage is TRBJ2-1, with TRBD2 matching 14 bases. The CDR3 sequence is 18 residues long. V shed 1 base and J 5 bases; nucleotides not matched to a gene: 7. Germline V gives CDR1 SGHTA, CDR2 FQGNSA.

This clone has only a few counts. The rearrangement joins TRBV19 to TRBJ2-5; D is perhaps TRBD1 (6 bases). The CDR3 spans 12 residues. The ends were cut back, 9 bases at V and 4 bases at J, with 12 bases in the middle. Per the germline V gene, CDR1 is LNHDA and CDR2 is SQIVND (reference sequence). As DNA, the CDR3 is TGTGCCAGCAGGGGCACGGCAGAGACCCAGTACTTC. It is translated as CASRGTAETQYF. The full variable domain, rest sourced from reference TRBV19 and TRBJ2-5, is DGGITQSPKYLFRKEGQNVTLSCEQNLNHDAMYWYRQDPGQGLRLIYYSQIVNDFQKGDIAEGYSVSREKKESFPLTVTSAQKNPTAFYLCASRGTAETQYFGPGTRLLVL.

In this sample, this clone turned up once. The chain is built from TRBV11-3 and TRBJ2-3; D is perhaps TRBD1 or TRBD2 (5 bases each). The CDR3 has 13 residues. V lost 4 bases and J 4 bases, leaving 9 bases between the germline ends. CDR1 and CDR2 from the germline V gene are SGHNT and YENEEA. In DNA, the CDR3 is TGTGCCAGCAGCTCGAGGGGACCAGATACGCAGTATTTT. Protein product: CASSSRGPDTQYF.

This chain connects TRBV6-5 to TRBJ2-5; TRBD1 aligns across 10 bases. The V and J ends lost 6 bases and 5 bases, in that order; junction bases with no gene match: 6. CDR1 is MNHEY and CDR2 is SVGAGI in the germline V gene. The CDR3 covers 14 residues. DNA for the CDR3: TGTGCCAGCAGCACGACAGGGGGCTCTGAGACCCAGTACTTC. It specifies CASSTTGGSETQYF.

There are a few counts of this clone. CDR3 sequence: CASSFLWDRPNNEQFF. The CDR3 DNA reads as TGTGCCAGCAGTTTCCTTTGGGACAGGCCAAACAATGAGCAGTTCTTC. The chain employs TRBV28 and TRBJ2-1; 8 bases are a match to TRBD1. Germline CDR1 MDHEN, CDR2 SYDVKM. The CDR3 contains 16 residues. V lost 3 bases and J lost 5; bases outside the gene matches: 9.

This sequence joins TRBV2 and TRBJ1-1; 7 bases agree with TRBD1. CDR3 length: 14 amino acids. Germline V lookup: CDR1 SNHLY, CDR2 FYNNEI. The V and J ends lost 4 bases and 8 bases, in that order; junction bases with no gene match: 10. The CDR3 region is CASSGDSSVREAFF. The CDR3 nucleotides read TGTGCCAGCAGTGGGGACAGCAGTGTGAGAGAAGCTTTCTTT. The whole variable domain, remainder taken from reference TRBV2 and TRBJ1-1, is EPEVTQTPSHQVTQMGQEVILRCVPISNHLYFYWYRQILGQKVEFLVSFYNNEISEKSEIFDDQFSVERPDGSNFTLKIRSTKLEDSAMYFCASSGDSSVREAFFGQGTRLTVV.

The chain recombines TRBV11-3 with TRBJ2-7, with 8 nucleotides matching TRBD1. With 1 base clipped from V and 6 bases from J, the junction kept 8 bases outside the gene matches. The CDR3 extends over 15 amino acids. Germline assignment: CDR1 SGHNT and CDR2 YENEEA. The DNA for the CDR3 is TGTGCCAGCAGCTTAGTTCCGGCAGGGGGCGCCGAGCAGTACGTC. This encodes CASSLVPAGGAEQYV.

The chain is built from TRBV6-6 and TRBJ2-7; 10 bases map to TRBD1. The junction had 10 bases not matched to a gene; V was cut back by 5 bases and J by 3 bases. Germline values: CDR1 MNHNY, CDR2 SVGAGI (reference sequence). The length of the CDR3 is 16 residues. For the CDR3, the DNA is TGTGCCAGCAGTCCTACGGGACAGGGGTCGGGCTACGAGCAGTACGTC. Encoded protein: CASSPTGQGSGYEQYV.

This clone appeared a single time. The CDR3 bases are TGTGCCACCAGCCGGACAGGGGGCCATCGCTCTGGAAACACCATATATTTT. Translated, it gives CATSRTGGHRSGNTIYF. The chain employs TRBV15 and TRBJ1-3; 11 bases are a match to TRBD1. Unmatched junction bases numbered 6, after V lost 5 bases and J lost 0 bases. In germline, CDR1 is LNHNV, CDR2 YYDKDF (reference sequence). The CDR3 length is 17 residues.

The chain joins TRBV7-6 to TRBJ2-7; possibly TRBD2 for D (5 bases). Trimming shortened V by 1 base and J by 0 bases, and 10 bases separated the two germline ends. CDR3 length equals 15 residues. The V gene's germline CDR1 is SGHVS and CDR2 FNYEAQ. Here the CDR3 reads CASSLGTGDSYEQYF. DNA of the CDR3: TGTGCCAGCAGCTTAGGTACCGGGGACTCCTACGAGCAGTACTTC.

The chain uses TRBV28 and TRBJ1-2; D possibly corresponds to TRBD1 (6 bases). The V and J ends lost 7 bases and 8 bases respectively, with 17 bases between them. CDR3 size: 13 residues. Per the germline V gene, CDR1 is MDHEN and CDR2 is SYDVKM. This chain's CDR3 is CASTSVGAGGYTF. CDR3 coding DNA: TGTGCCAGCACATCCGTGGGGGCTGGGGGCTACACCTTC.

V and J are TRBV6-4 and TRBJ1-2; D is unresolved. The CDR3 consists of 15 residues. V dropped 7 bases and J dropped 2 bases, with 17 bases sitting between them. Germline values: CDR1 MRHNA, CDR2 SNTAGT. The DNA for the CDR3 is TGTGCCAGCACAGCCGAGAAGGGCCCGAACTATGGCTACACCTTC. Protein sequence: CASTAEKGPNYGYTF.